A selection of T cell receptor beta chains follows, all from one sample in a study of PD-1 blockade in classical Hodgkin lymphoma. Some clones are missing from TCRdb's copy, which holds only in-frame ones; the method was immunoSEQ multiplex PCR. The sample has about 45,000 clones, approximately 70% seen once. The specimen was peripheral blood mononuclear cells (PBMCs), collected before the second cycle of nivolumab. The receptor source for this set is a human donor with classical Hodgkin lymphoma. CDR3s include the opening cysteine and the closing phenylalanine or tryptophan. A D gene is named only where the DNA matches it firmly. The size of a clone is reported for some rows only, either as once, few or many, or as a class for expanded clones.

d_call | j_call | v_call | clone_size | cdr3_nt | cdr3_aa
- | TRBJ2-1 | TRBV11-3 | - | TGTGCCAGCAGCCCAGGCGGAGTTTACAATGAGCAGTTCTTC | CASSPGGVYNEQFF
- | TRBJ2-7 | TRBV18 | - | TGTGCCAGCTCAGCTCAACTAGAAACCTACGAGCAGTACTTC | CASSAQLETYEQYF
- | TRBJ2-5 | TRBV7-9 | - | TGTGCCAGCAGCGACACGGCGCGTTCCATCAAAGAGACCCAGTACTTC | CASSDTARSIKETQYF
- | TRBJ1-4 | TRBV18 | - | TGTGCCAGCTCGCTGAATGAAAAACTGTTTTTT | CASSLNEKLFF
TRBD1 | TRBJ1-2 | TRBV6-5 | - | TGTGCCAGCAGTTACTCTCCGGGACAGGGGATTTTGGACACCTTC | CASSYSPGQGILDTF
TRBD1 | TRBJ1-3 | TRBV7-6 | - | TGTGCCAGCAGCCCCGGGACAGACTCTGGAAACACCATATATTTT | CASSPGTDSGNTIYF
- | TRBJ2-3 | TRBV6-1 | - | TGTGCCAGCAGCCTCGACACAACTAGCACAGATACGCAGTATTTT | CASSLDTTSTDTQYF
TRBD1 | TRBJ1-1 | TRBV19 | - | TGTGCCAGCACGGGGACAGGGTGGGGGAACACTGAAGCTTTCTTT | CASTGTGWGNTEAFF
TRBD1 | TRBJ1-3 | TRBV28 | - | TGTGCCAGCAGTCTAAATACGGGACAGTTATTAAACACCATATATTTT | CASSLNTGQLLNTIYF
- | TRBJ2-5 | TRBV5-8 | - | TGTGCCAGCAGCTTGGGCGAAGGAGCCGCCGGGAGTGATCAAGAGACCCAGTACTTC | CASSLGEGAAGSDQETQYF
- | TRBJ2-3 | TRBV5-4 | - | TGTGCCAGCAGCTTGGGGCTCGGTACCACAGATACGCAGTATTTT | CASSLGLGTTDTQYF
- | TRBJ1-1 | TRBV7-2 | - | TGTGCCAGCATCCGGGGCATTGAAGCTTTCTTT | CASIRGIEAFF
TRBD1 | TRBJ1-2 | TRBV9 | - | TGTGCCAGCAGCGCCTCCCCGGGACAGGGCTATGGCTACACCTTC | CASSASPGQGYGYTF
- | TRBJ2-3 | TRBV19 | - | TGTGCCAGTAGCCCGGGGGCCTTTATCACAGATACGCAGTATTTT | CASSPGAFITDTQYF
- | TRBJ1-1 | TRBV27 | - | TGTGCCAGCAGTATAGGGACGAGAAGCGAAGCTTTCTTT | CASSIGTRSEAFF
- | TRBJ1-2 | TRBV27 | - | TGTGCCAGCAGTTTAGCAACAGGAGCCTATGGCTACACCTTC | CASSLATGAYGYTF
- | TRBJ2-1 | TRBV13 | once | TGTGCCTGCAGTGCAGGATTGGCCTACAATGAGCAGTTCTTC | CACSAGLAYNEQFF
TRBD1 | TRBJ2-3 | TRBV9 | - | TGTGCCAGCGGACAGGGTAGCACAGATACGCAGTATTTT | CASGQGSTDTQYF
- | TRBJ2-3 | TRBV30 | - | TGTGCCTGGAGCACGACGGGACTGGGGCAGTATTTT | CAWSTTGLGQYF
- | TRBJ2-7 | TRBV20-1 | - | TGCAGTGCTAGTGCAAGGAACGAGCAGTACTTC | CSASARNEQYF
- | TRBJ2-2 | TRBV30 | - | TGTGCCTGGAGTTCCACAGACACCGGGGAGCTGTTTTTT | CAWSSTDTGELFF
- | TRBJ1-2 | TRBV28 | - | TGTGCCAGCAGTCTGTCGGGGAATGGCTACACCTTC | CASSLSGNGYTF
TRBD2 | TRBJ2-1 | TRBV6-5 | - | TGTGCCAGCGAAATTCTGAGGCTAGCGGGCAATGAGCAGTTCTTC | CASEILRLAGNEQFF
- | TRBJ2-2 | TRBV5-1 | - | TGCGCCAGCAGATTAAGGGAAGACGGGGAGCTGTTTTTT | CASRLREDGELFF
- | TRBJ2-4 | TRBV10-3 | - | TGTGCCATCAGTGAGCCTATTAGTGGCGCCAAAAACATTCAGTACTTC | CAISEPISGAKNIQYF
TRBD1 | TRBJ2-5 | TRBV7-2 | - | TGTGCCAGCAGCCGTGACAGGGTATCCTTAGGGACCCAGTACTTC | CASSRDRVSLGTQYF
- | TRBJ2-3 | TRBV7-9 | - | TGTGCCAGCAGCTTAAACGTAGGGGCCAGTCCAGCCTGGGCAGATACGCAGTATTTT | CASSLNVGASPAWADTQYF
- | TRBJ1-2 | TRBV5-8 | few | TGTGCCAGCAGCTTGGACGGATCGAACTATGGCTACACCTTC | CASSLDGSNYGYTF
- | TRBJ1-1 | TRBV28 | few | TGTGCCAGCAGTTTATCCAGCTACACTGAAGCTTTCTTT | CASSLSSYTEAFF
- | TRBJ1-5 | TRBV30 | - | TGTGCCTGGAGTGTACTCTTAAGCAATCAGCCCCAGCATTTT | CAWSVLLSNQPQHF
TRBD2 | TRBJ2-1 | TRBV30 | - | TGTGCCTGGAGCCGGGGACTAGCGGGAGGGGGTGAGCAGTTCTTC | CAWSRGLAGGGEQFF
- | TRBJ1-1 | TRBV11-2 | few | TGTGCCAGCAGCCCAAGTGTCGGGGGTGAAGCTTTCTTT | CASSPSVGGEAFF
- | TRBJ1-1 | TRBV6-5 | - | TGTGCCAGCAGTTACTGGGAGGGGAACACTGAAGCTTTCTTT | CASSYWEGNTEAFF
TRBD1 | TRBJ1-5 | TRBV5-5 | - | TGTGCCAGCAGCCCTACAGGGGCCTCTTATAGCAATCAGCCCCAGCATTTT | CASSPTGASYSNQPQHF
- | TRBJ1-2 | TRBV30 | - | TGTGCCTGGTATAGGGCAGATGGCTACACCTTC | CAWYRADGYTF
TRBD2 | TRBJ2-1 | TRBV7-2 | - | TGTGCCAGCAGCTTCCTAGGGGTTAGCGGGTCTTTACGAGACAATGAGCAGTTCTTC | CASSFLGVSGSLRDNEQFF
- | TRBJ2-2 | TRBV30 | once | TGTGCCTGGAGTGTAGGGGGGGAGCTGTTTTTT | CAWSVGGELFF
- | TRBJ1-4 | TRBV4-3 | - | TGCGCCAGCAGCCATCTTGGGGCAGGGGAGGCACTGTTTTTT | CASSHLGAGEALFF
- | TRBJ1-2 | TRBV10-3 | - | TGTGCCATCAGCGCGTCACAGGGAGGGGGCTACACCTTC | CAISASQGGGYTF
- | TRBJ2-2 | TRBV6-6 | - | TGTGCCAGCCTGTCCGGGGAGCTGTTTTTT | CASLSGELFF
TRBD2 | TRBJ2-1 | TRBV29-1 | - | TGCAGCGTTCTGCGGGAGGGGGAAGACAATGAGCAGTTCTTC | CSVLREGEDNEQFF
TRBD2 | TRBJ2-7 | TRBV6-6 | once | TGTGCCAGCAGTTACGGAGCGGGGCCATACTACGAGCAGTACTTC | CASSYGAGPYYEQYF
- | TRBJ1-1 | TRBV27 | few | TGTGCCAGCAGTTTATTAAGGGACGGGGGCACTGAAGCTTTCTTT | CASSLLRDGGTEAFF
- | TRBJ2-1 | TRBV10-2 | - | TGCGCCAGCCGTCCCCCGCGGGGTGAGCAGTTCTTC | CASRPPRGEQFF
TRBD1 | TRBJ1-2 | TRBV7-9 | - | TGTGCCAGCAGCCCAGGGGGGCTGAGGGGCTACACCTTC | CASSPGGLRGYTF
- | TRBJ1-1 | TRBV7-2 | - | TGTGCCAGCAGCAGAGAAGCAGGGTTCTTCACTGAAGCTTTCTTT | CASSREAGFFTEAFF
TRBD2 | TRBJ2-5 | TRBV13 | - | TGTGCCAGCAGCTTAAAAGGCGGGGGGCAAGAGACCCAGTACTTC | CASSLKGGGQETQYF
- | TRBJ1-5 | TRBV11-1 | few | TGTGCCAGCAGCCCGCAGGCAAATCAGCCCCAGCATTTT | CASSPQANQPQHF
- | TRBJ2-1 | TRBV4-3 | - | TGCGCCAGCAGCCAAGAAAGGCTAGCCCCATACAATGAGCAGTTCTTC | CASSQERLAPYNEQFF
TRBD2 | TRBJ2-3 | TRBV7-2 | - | TGTGCCAGCAGCCAGAGTTGGGGGGGTTGGGATACGCAGTATTTT | CASSQSWGGWDTQYF
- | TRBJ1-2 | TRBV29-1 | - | TGCAGCGTGGGCCGAGGGTTGGGGACCCTTGGGGGCTACACCTTC | CSVGRGLGTLGGYTF
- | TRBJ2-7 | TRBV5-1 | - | TGCGCCAGCAGCTTGACAGCCACCTACGAGCAGTACTTC | CASSLTATYEQYF
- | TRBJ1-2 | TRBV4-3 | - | TGCGCCAGCAGCCAAGATAGTACGGACAGAGTGGATGGCTACACCTTC | CASSQDSTDRVDGYTF
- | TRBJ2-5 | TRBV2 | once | TGTGCCAGCAAGCGGGAAGGGGGGGAGACCCAGTACTTC | CASKREGGETQYF
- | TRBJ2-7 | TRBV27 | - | TGTGCCACCCAGGGGGCGTCGCCTAGCGGAGACTACGAGCAGTACTTC | CATQGASPSGDYEQYF